Reported below is one T cell receptor (beta chain). Its matching antigen is unknown. This entry belongs to a study of blood T cells in healthy people across ages. Findings of the study overall: More naive CD4+ cells and higher diversity were found in long-lived than in aged donors.

A second roughly 6 to 12 cycle PCR used barcoded and J-beta primers. A template-switch adaptor that had 12 random nucleotides put a tag on each cDNA molecule. TCRdb redid the calling of the 5' RACE reads with MiXCR, one entry per CDR3 protein. This table has about 640,000 distinct CDR3 sequences, 45% to 65% appearing once. Sample: blood. This TCR came from a man in his 60s in good health.

This chain's CDR3 is CASRSRGQGKLFF. CDR3 nucleotide sequence: TGTGCCAGCCGATCCCGGGGACAGGGTAAACTGTTTTTT. The chain couples TRBV21-1 to TRBJ1-4; TRBD1 is the table's D call, not checked against the DNA. TRBV21-1 is tagged as a pseudogene. CDR3 size: 13 residues.